Below, one T cell receptor beta chain is given with its context. Antigen: not known. CDR1 SGHVS and CDR2 FNYEAQ come from the germline V gene. The CDR3 has 15 residues. Losses at the gene ends were 5 bases for V and 7 bases for J; bases not matched to a gene: 9. Combining a sample-barcoded 5' primer with a J-beta primer mix, a second PCR ran for roughly 7 to 12 cycles. One entry per CDR3 protein, called by TCRdb with MiXCR from the 5' RACE reads. The sample lists more than 500,000 distinct CDR3 sequences, roughly 28% occurring once. This sample is drawn from a study of blood T cells in healthy people across ages. Peripheral blood was drawn, ten milliliters per donor. Points from the study as a whole: A conclusive naive versus antigen-experienced comparison was prevented by the unsorted PBMCs.

The clonotype comes from a woman between 65 and 79 years old in good health. This chain joins TRBV7-6 and TRBJ2-2; 8 bases fit TRBD2. The sequenced sample was blood. The CDR3 protein is CASSLRTSGLGELFF. In DNA, the CDR3 is TGTGCCAGCAGCCTTCGCACTAGCGGCCTCGGGGAGCTGTTTTTT.